The 25 T cell receptor beta chains presented below share a single source sample, sequenced in a study of blood T cell repertoires in COVID-19. Repertoires were generated with immunoSEQ multiplex PCR, while TCRdb's copy carries only in-frame clones and drops some. The sample contains roughly 100,000 clones, 80% to 90% of which appear only once. The sample was peripheral blood. The receptors come from a human donor with COVID-19, enrolled during active disease. The donor label of this sample is uncertain.

V gene TRBV19 combines with J gene TRBJ1-5, with a tentative D call TRBD1 (5 bases). The germline gives CDR1 LNHDA, CDR2 SQIVND (reference sequence). V lost 1 base and J 6 bases, leaving 10 bases between the germline ends. CDR3 length: 14 residues. CDR3 coding DNA: TGTGCCAGTAGTATAGCAGGGAAGGGTCAGCCCCAGCATTTT. Its protein is CASSIAGKGQPQHF.

V is TRBV11-3 and J is TRBJ1-4; maybe TRBD1 (5 bases). This CDR3 is built from 20 residues. CDR1 and CDR2 (germline): SGHNT, YENEEA. The V end lost 4 bases, the J end lost 4 bases, and 28 bases lay between the germline ends. The CDR3, as DNA: TGTGCCAGCAGCTCACTAGGACATAGGAGGGTGACAGCCTGTAATGAAAAACTGTTTTTT. Protein: CASSSLGHRRVTACNEKLFF. Full variable domain (missing parts from reference TRBV11-3 and TRBJ1-4): EAGVVQSPRYKIIEKKQPVAFWCNPISGHNTLYWYLQNLGQGPELLIRYENEEAVDDSQLPKDRFSAERLKGVDSTLKIQPAELGDSAVYLCASSSLGHRRVTACNEKLFFGSGTQLSVL.

The rearrangement joins TRBV9 to TRBJ2-5; TRBD1 agrees at 7 bases. V gave up 1 base and J gave up 6 bases; unmatched junction bases: 3. Germline CDR1 SGDLS, CDR2 YYNGEE. The CDR3 contains 13 residues. This CDR3 is CASSVTQGKTQYF. In DNA form, the CDR3 reads TGTGCCAGCAGCGTAACACAGGGGAAGACCCAGTACTTC. The entire variable domain, with the rest obtained from reference TRBV9 and TRBJ2-5, is as follows: DSGVTQTPKHLITATGQRVTLRCSPRSGDLSVYWYQQSLDQGLQFLIQYYNGEERAKGNILERFSAQQFPDLHSELNLSSLELGDSALYFCASSVTQGKTQYFGPGTRLLVL.

The V gene is TRBV25-1, the J gene TRBJ1-1; 7 bases line up with TRBD1. This CDR3 has 15 residues. The V segment lost 3 bases and the J segment 1 base; nucleotides outside the gene matches: 5. The germline CDR1 and CDR2 sequences are MGHDK and SYGVNS. The chain's CDR3 is CASSDIQGPNTEAFF. The CDR3 DNA sequence: TGTGCCAGCAGTGATATACAGGGGCCGAACACTGAAGCTTTCTTT.

This clone came up once. The chain couples TRBV20-1 to TRBJ2-3; 12 bases agree with TRBD2. This CDR3 contains 19 residues. CDR1 is DFQATT and CDR2 is SNEGSKA in the germline V gene (reference sequence). Trimming took 3 bases from V and 10 from J; bases not matched to a gene: 23. This CDR3 reads CSASQTSGGPTKRIGAQYF. The DNA of the CDR3 is TGCAGTGCTAGTCAAACTAGCGGGGGGCCAACAAAGAGGATTGGTGCGCAGTATTTT.

This clone appeared a single time. The V gene is TRBV28, the J gene TRBJ2-3, with D possibly being TRBD1 (5 bases). V lost 8 bases to trimming and J lost 0 bases, with 12 bases between them. This CDR3 comprises 14 residues. Looked up from germline, CDR1 is MDHEN and CDR2 is SYDVKM. CDR3 bases: TGTGCCAGCGGGGCCAGGGCCAGCACAGATACGCAGTATTTT. This gives the protein CASGARASTDTQYF.

The chain is built from TRBV7-6 and TRBJ1-3, with D uncertain. CDR3 length equals 17 residues. In germline, CDR1 is SGHVS, CDR2 FNYEAQ. Trimming shortened V by 1 base and J by 4 bases, and 17 bases separated the two germline ends. The CDR3 loop is CASSLDPYSSLGNTIYF. As DNA, the CDR3 is TGTGCCAGCAGCTTAGATCCCTACAGCTCACTCGGAAACACCATATATTTT.

This chain connects TRBV7-9 to TRBJ1-2, with 7 bases matching TRBD1. Germline V gene lookup returns CDR1 SEHNR and CDR2 FQNEAQ (reference sequence). V lost 5 bases and J lost 6; bases outside the gene matches: 6. This CDR3 region has 13 residues. The CDR3 nucleotides are TGTGCCAGCAGCCAGACAGGGATGGATGGCTACACCTTC. It codes for CASSQTGMDGYTF.

The chain uses TRBV4-1 and TRBJ1-3, with D tentatively TRBD1 (5 bases). Trimming removed 3 bases at V and 4 bases at J, with 10 bases between. The CDR3 is 14 amino acids. CDR1 MGHRA and CDR2 YSYEKL come from the germline V gene. CDR3 sequence (DNA): TGCGCCAGCAGCCAGCCACGACAGGGAAACACCATATATTTT. Residues: CASSQPRQGNTIYF.

J is TRBJ2-7 and V is TRBV11-3; 7 bases are shared with TRBD2. With 6 bases clipped from V and 2 bases from J, the junction kept 7 bases outside the gene matches. This CDR3 has 14 residues. Germline CDR1 and CDR2: SGHNT and YENEEA. The chain's CDR3 is CASSQRDGPYEQYF. The CDR3 region has the DNA TGTGCCAGCAGTCAGCGGGACGGCCCCTACGAGCAGTACTTC.

This chain joins TRBV10-3 and TRBJ2-4; TRBD1 might be the D (5 bases). V lost 2 bases and J lost 7, with 21 bases in between. Germline V gene sequence: CDR1 ENHRY, CDR2 SYGVKD. The CDR3 covers 17 residues. CDR3 bases: TGTGCCATCAGTGAGGTCGAGACAGACGTCGACGGGAACATTCAGTACTTC. It specifies CAISEVETDVDGNIQYF.

The chain joins TRBV29-1 to TRBJ2-1; perhaps TRBD1 as D (6 bases). CDR3 size: 13 residues. The V and J ends lost 7 bases and 3 bases respectively, with 13 bases between them. Germline CDR1 SQVTM, CDR2 ANQGSEA. This CDR3 reads CSANRDIYNEQFF. CDR3 sequence (DNA): TGCAGCGCTAACCGGGACATCTACAATGAGCAGTTCTTC.

This clone was found once. CDR3 sequence: CASSSEVQGAGGYTF. DNA of the CDR3: TGTGCCAGCAGCTCCGAGGTCCAGGGGGCGGGTGGCTACACCTTC. The rearrangement joins TRBV7-9 to TRBJ1-2; 8 bases align to TRBD1. This CDR3 region has 15 residues. Germline V gene lookup returns CDR1 SEHNR and CDR2 FQNEAQ (reference sequence). Trimming took 4 bases from V and 7 from J; bases not matched to a gene: 11.

V usage is TRBV5-8 and J usage is TRBJ2-7, with 9 bases matching TRBD1. CDR3 length equals 15 residues. CDR1 is SGHTS, CDR2 YDEGEE, per germline. After removal of 0 bases from V and 3 bases from J, the junction contained 4 bases not matched to a gene. DNA for the CDR3: TGTGCCAGCAGCTTGGTTGGGACAGGGTTCTACGAGCAGTACTTC. Translated, it gives CASSLVGTGFYEQYF.

V usage is TRBV5-1 and J usage is TRBJ2-5; 7 positions agree with TRBD1. V lost 4 bases to trimming and J lost 5 bases; unmatched junction nucleotides: 8. Germline assignment: CDR1 SGHRS and CDR2 YFSETQ. CDR3 length equals 14 residues. The CDR3: CASSAGQDGETQYF. CDR3 DNA sequence: TGCGCCAGCAGCGCCGGACAGGACGGGGAGACCCAGTACTTC.

This chain joins TRBV4-1 and TRBJ2-5; 8 nucleotides align to TRBD1. CDR3 size: 16 residues. The junction had 8 bases not matched to a gene; V was cut back by 4 bases and J by 1 base. Germline V gene data show CDR1 as MGHRA and CDR2 as YSYEKL. The CDR3 bases are TGCGCCAGCAGCCCCGGGACAGGAAATCTCCAAGAGACCCAGTACTTC. It encodes CASSPGTGNLQETQYF.

The chain joins TRBV5-1 to TRBJ1-1; D gene ambiguous. The germline gives CDR1 SGHRS, CDR2 YFSETQ. CDR3 length equals 12 residues. V lost 0 bases, J lost 8 bases, and 8 bases lay in between. In DNA, the CDR3 is TGCGCCAGCAGCTTGGAGGAGGGAGAAGCTTTCTTT. This encodes CASSLEEGEAFF.

The V and J genes are TRBV25-1 and TRBJ1-2; a possible D gene is TRBD1 (6 bases). CDR1 is MGHDK, CDR2 SYGVNS, per germline. The V and J ends lost 3 bases and 6 bases respectively, with 14 bases between them. This CDR3 has 14 residues. CDR3 nucleotides: TGTGCCAGCAGTGATCGCACTACAGGGCATGGCTACACCTTC. Its protein is CASSDRTTGHGYTF.

The gene calls are TRBV7-6 and TRBJ1-4, with D tentatively TRBD1 (5 bases). CDR3 length: 14 amino acids. In germline, CDR1 is SGHVS, CDR2 FNYEAQ. Between the trimmed V and J ends, which lost 1 base and 4 bases, there was a span of 7 bases. This CDR3 reads CASSLGGGNEKLFF. In DNA form, the CDR3 reads TGTGCCAGCAGCTTAGGGGGGGGTAATGAAAAACTGTTTTTT.

The chain is built from TRBV28 and TRBJ1-2; possible D gene TRBD1, 5 bases. Deletions cut 11 bases from V and 2 bases from J, with 18 bases between. The CDR3 sequence is 14 residues long. The germline V gene has CDR1 MDHEN and CDR2 SYDVKM. The CDR3 DNA reads as TGTGCCGGGGCGAGTGCAGGTTTGAACTATGGCTACACCTTC. It specifies CAGASAGLNYGYTF.

The chain employs TRBV18 and TRBJ1-6; the D gene is possibly TRBD1 (6 bases). The germline V and J ends were trimmed by 3 bases and 5 bases, with 8 bases remaining between them. Germline CDR1 and CDR2: KGHSH and LQKENI. This CDR3 spans 14 amino acids. The CDR3 region is CASSPGDNNSPLHF. CDR3 bases: TGTGCCAGCTCACCCGGGGACAATAATTCACCCCTCCACTTT.

The CDR3 is CASSPTQGLPSYTF. The DNA of the CDR3 is TGTGCCAGCTCACCCACGCAGGGACTTCCGTCTTACACCTTC. The chain joins TRBV18 to TRBJ1-2, with D perhaps matching TRBD1 (5 bases). The germline gives CDR1 KGHSH, CDR2 LQKENI. This CDR3 comprises 14 residues. V lost 3 bases and J lost 11, with 19 bases in between. The whole variable domain, filled in from reference TRBV18 and TRBJ1-2, reads NAGVMQNPRHLVRRRGQEARLRCSPMKGHSHVYWYRQLPEEGLKFMVYLQKENIIDESGMPKERFSAEFPKEGPSILRIQQVVRGDSAAYFCASSPTQGLPSYTFGSGTRLTVV.

This clone is a singleton in its sample. The V and J genes are TRBV6-5 and TRBJ1-2; TRBD1 agrees at 7 bases. Germline V CDR1 and CDR2: MNHEY, SVGAGI. V was pared by 0 bases and J by 0 bases, with 1 base of the junction left unmatched. The CDR3 contains 15 residues. The CDR3 sequence: CASSYSGTANYGYTF. The CDR3 coding sequence is TGTGCCAGCAGTTACTCAGGGACAGCTAACTATGGCTACACCTTC.

A single count supports this clone. The chain is built from TRBV7-3 and TRBJ2-2, with 16 bases that match TRBD2. The CDR3 is 16 residues long. The J segment lost 7 bases and the V segment lost 5 bases, leaving 4 bases of the junction unmatched. Germline V gene lookup returns CDR1 SGHTA and CDR2 FQGTGA. Written as DNA, the CDR3 is TGTGCCAGCAGCCTCGGGACTAGCGGGAGGGGCGGGGAGCTGTTTTTT. The encoded protein is CASSLGTSGRGGELFF.

The chain carries TRBV7-6 and TRBJ2-7; 10 bases align to TRBD1. The CDR3 consists of 13 residues. J gave up 3 bases and V 4 bases, and 0 bases lay outside the gene matches. Per germline, CDR1 SGHVS and CDR2 FNYEAQ. For the CDR3, the DNA is TGTGCCAGCAGCTGGACAGGGGGCTACGAGCAGTACTTC. Encoded protein: CASSWTGGYEQYF. The full variable domain, its missing parts supplied by reference TRBV7-6 and TRBJ2-7, is GAGVSQSPRYKVTKRGQDVALRCDPISGHVSLYWYRQALGQGPEFLTYFNYEAQQDKSGLPNDRFSAERPEGSISTLTIQRTEQRDSAMYRCASSWTGGYEQYFGPGTRLTVT.